Below, 20 T cell receptor beta chains from the same sample are listed, as sequenced in a study of blood T cell repertoires in COVID-19. Using immunoSEQ multiplex PCR, the repertoire was profiled, and TCRdb retains in-frame clones only, with some absent. This table holds 150,000 to 250,000 clones, 65% to 85% found once. The sample was PBMCs or T cells enriched from blood (not recorded which). The receptors were gathered from a man aged 35 to 55 who had recovered from COVID-19.

J is TRBJ2-7 and V is TRBV28, with TRBD1 as a possible D gene (6 bases). This CDR3 is 15 amino acids long. V lost 2 bases to trimming and J lost 0 bases, with 11 bases between them. Germline V gene data show CDR1 as MDHEN and CDR2 as SYDVKM. CDR3 region: CASSLIDRTSYEQYF. The CDR3 bases are TGTGCCAGCAGTTTAATCGACAGGACCTCCTACGAGCAGTACTTC.

The chain employs TRBV6-5 and TRBJ1-2; D might be TRBD1 (6 bases). CDR3 length: 12 residues. V shed 7 bases and J shed 6 bases, with 12 bases lying between them. Looked up from germline, CDR1 is MNHEY and CDR2 is SVGAGI. The CDR3 sequence: CASTREGDGYTF. For the CDR3, the DNA is TGTGCCAGCACCAGGGAGGGGGATGGCTACACCTTC.

In this sample, this clone turned up once. The gene calls are TRBV5-5 and TRBJ1-1, with 9 bases fitting TRBD1. The V and J ends lost 4 bases and 5 bases, in that order; junction bases with no gene match: 9. Germline V gene data show CDR1 as SGHKS and CDR2 as YYEKEE (reference sequence). The CDR3 extends over 15 amino acids. CDR3 sequence (DNA): TGTGCCAGCAGCACTTCACAGGGGGCGCTTACTGAAGCTTTCTTT. This translates into CASSTSQGALTEAFF.

A few counts support this clone. The CDR3 DNA sequence: TGTGCCACCAGCAGGAAGGGGGCCGGTGGAAACACCATATATTTT. It yields the protein CATSRKGAGGNTIYF. The rearrangement links TRBV15 to TRBJ1-3; 7 nucleotides align to TRBD1. V was clipped by 3 bases and J by 3 bases; unmatched bases: 5. The CDR3 is 15 amino acids. Looked up from germline, CDR1 is LNHNV and CDR2 is YYDKDF (reference sequence).

V and J are TRBV28 and TRBJ1-2; the match to TRBD1 covers 10 bases. CDR1 is MDHEN and CDR2 is SYDVKM in the germline V gene. Unmatched junction bases numbered 15, after V lost 5 bases and J lost 3 bases. The CDR3 has 18 amino acids. The CDR3 nucleotides are TGTGCCAGCAGTCCACTATATAATGGGGACAGGGGTTACTATGGCTACACCTTC. Protein sequence: CASSPLYNGDRGYYGYTF.

The rearrangement links TRBV29-1 to TRBJ1-4; possibly TRBD1 for D (6 bases). Trimming stripped 4 bases from V and 8 bases from J, with 8 bases between. Germline V gene lookup returns CDR1 SQVTM and CDR2 ANQGSEA. CDR3 length: 11 residues. CDR3 sequence reads: CSVGRGEKLFF. The CDR3 region has the DNA TGCAGCGTTGGAAGGGGGGAAAAACTGTTTTTT.

This clone was recorded a few times. V is TRBV7-8 and J is TRBJ2-7; 8 nucleotides align to TRBD1. The CDR3 is 15 residues long. V lost 6 bases, J lost 0 bases, and 7 bases stayed unmatched. Germline-derived CDR1 and CDR2 are SGHVS and FQNEAQ. In nucleotides, the CDR3 is TGTGCCAGCAGGTCGACAGGGGACCGCTCCTACGAGCAGTACTTC. Translated, it gives CASRSTGDRSYEQYF.

Notes on this clone: Different DNA sequences within this sample yield the same CDR3. The chain combines TRBV5-1 with TRBJ1-2; tentative D call: TRBD1 (6 bases). V shed 0 bases and J shed 3 bases, with 9 bases lying between them. Germline V gene data show CDR1 as SGHRS and CDR2 as YFSETQ. CDR3 length: 14 residues. CDR3 nucleotide sequence: TGCGCCAGCAGCTTGGGGGGGCTTGACTATGGCTACACCTTC. This sequence encodes CASSLGGLDYGYTF. Looking up the rest from reference TRBV5-1 and TRBJ1-2 gives the full variable domain: KAGVTQTPRYLIKTRGQQVTLSCSPISGHRSVSWYQQTPGQGLQFLFEYFSETQRNKGNFPGRFSGRQFSNSRSEMNVSTLELGDSALYLCASSLGGLDYGYTFGSGTRLTVV.

The chain joins TRBV2 to TRBJ1-2; a possible D gene is TRBD1 (5 bases). Per the germline V gene, CDR1 is SNHLY and CDR2 is FYNNEI. CDR3 length equals 14 residues. V lost 8 bases and J lost 1, with 14 bases in between. The CDR3 DNA reads TGTGCCAGCTTTTTTCAGGGCAGTAACTATGGCTACACCTTC. Protein sequence: CASFFQGSNYGYTF.

J is TRBJ1-4 and V is TRBV2; the D is unclear. V dropped 3 bases and J dropped 5 bases, with 7 bases sitting between them. This CDR3 has 13 amino acids. Germline CDR1 reads SNHLY; CDR2 reads FYNNEI. The CDR3 DNA is TGTGCCAGCAGTGAGCTACTAAATGAAAAACTGTTTTTT. Its translation is CASSELLNEKLFF.

This chain connects TRBV2 to TRBJ2-7, with unresolved D. V was trimmed by 10 bases and J by 1 base, leaving 11 bases between them. There are 12 residues in the CDR3. Per germline, CDR1 SNHLY and CDR2 FYNNEI. For the CDR3, the DNA is TGTGCCACCGCGACACCGTCCTACGAGCAGTACTTC. Amino acids: CATATPSYEQYF. The whole variable domain, remainder taken from reference TRBV2 and TRBJ2-7, is EPEVTQTPSHQVTQMGQEVILRCVPISNHLYFYWYRQILGQKVEFLVSFYNNEISEKSEIFDDQFSVERPDGSNFTLKIRSTKLEDSAMYFCATATPSYEQYFGPGTRLTVT.

The V call is TRBV3-1 (or the pseudogene TRBV3-2), the J call TRBJ1-2; 8 positions agree with TRBD1. J was trimmed by 7 bases and V by 4 bases; bases with no gene match: 8. CDR3 length equals 14 residues. Germline-derived CDR1 and CDR2 are LGHDT and YNNKEL (reference sequence). CDR3 protein: CASSPGQGGGGYTF. In DNA form, the CDR3 reads TGTGCCAGCAGCCCAGGACAGGGAGGAGGTGGCTACACCTTC.

The genes are TRBV7-9 and TRBJ1-2, with D possibly being TRBD1 (6 bases). CDR3 length equals 15 residues. V was shortened by 5 bases and J by 6 bases, with 19 bases between the two germline ends. Per germline, CDR1 SEHNR and CDR2 FQNEAQ (reference sequence). In DNA, the CDR3 is TGTGCCAGCAGCCTAACACCACCCGGGACAAATGGCTACACCTTC. This codes for CASSLTPPGTNGYTF.

The chain links TRBV5-8 to TRBJ1-4, with D possibly matching TRBD1 (6 bases). The CDR3 extends over 16 amino acids. The V end lost 4 bases, the J end lost 5 bases, and 18 bases lay between the germline ends. Germline V gives CDR1 SGHTS, CDR2 YDEGEE. The CDR3 reads CASSAYRVGKNEKLFF. The CDR3 nucleotides read TGTGCCAGCAGCGCCTACAGGGTGGGGAAGAATGAAAAACTGTTTTTT. Based on the CDR3 plus reference TRBV5-8 and TRBJ1-4, the full variable domain is EAGVTQSPTHLIKTRGQQATLRCSPISGHTSVYWYQQALGLGLQFLLWYDEGEERNRGNFPPRFSGRQFPNYSSELNVNALELEDSALYLCASSAYRVGKNEKLFFGSGTQLSVL.

The chain uses TRBV7-9 and TRBJ2-3; 12 bases are shared with TRBD2. CDR3 length: 16 residues. J gave up 2 bases and V 4 bases, and 4 bases lay outside the gene matches. CDR1 and CDR2 (germline): SEHNR, FQNEAQ (reference sequence). This CDR3 reads CASSSRLAGDTDTQYF. The CDR3 region has the DNA TGTGCCAGCAGCTCCCGACTAGCGGGGGACACAGATACGCAGTATTTT.

The chain links TRBV27 to TRBJ1-2; tentatively, D is TRBD1 (5 bases). The CDR3 has 14 residues. The V gene lost 5 bases and the J gene lost 0 bases, with 10 bases spanning the gap. Germline V gives CDR1 MNHEY, CDR2 SMNVEV (reference sequence). The CDR3 region has the DNA TGTGCCAGCAGTCCCCGACAGTCTAACTATGGCTACACCTTC. Its translation is CASSPRQSNYGYTF.

V is TRBV25-1 and J is TRBJ1-2; D is perhaps TRBD1 (6 bases). CDR1 is MGHDK and CDR2 is SYGVNS in the germline V gene. The CDR3 is made up of 14 amino acids. V was cut by 6 bases and J by 4 bases, with 15 bases left in between. The DNA of the CDR3 is TGTGCCAGCAGGACAGGCTCAGACCCCTATGGCTACACCTTC. Protein product: CASRTGSDPYGYTF.

V gene TRBV28 combines with J gene TRBJ1-3; no reliable D call. This CDR3 spans 15 amino acids. Looked up from germline, CDR1 is MDHEN and CDR2 is SYDVKM. V was pared by 3 bases and J by 4 bases, with 13 bases between. CDR3 bases: TGTGCCAGCAGTTTCAGTTACCAAGCGGGAAACACCATATATTTT. Translating gives CASSFSYQAGNTIYF.

The chain links TRBV7-2 to TRBJ2-3, with 10 positions matching TRBD2. The CDR3 length is 17 residues. CDR1 and CDR2 (germline): SGHTA, FQGNSA. V was clipped by 4 bases and J by 1 base; unmatched bases: 8. CDR3 protein: CASSSLPGLAGTDTQYF. DNA for the CDR3: TGTGCCAGCAGCTCACTACCAGGACTAGCGGGCACAGATACGCAGTATTTT.

This sequence joins TRBV4-2 and TRBJ1-5; a possible D gene is TRBD1 (5 bases). The ends were cut back, 3 bases at V and 4 bases at J, with 10 bases in the middle. The CDR3 totals 14 residues. The V gene's germline CDR1 is LGHNA and CDR2 YNFKEQ. The CDR3 nucleotides read TGTGCCAGCAGCCAGGGCACAGGAAATCAGCCCCAGCATTTT. This gives the protein CASSQGTGNQPQHF.